This TCR beta chain was profiled in a study of technical replicates of blood from several donors. Here immunoSEQ multiplex PCR was the method, and the copy in TCRdb shows in-frame clones only, minus some. Among around 64,000 clones listed, 85% to 95% were seen once. The V end lost 7 bases, the J end lost 0 bases, and 10 bases lay between the germline ends. Germline CDR1 reads LNHDA; CDR2 reads SQIVND (reference sequence). The CDR3 consists of 14 residues. The genes are TRBV19 and TRBJ1-3, with D unresolved. Sequencing input: PBMCs. The clonotype originates from a human donor in good health. Some clones in this sample may be carry-over from other donors' samples. The CDR3 sequence is CASKVQNSGNTIYF. CDR3 coding DNA: TGTGCCAGTAAGGTACAGAACTCTGGAAACACCATATATTTT.